This TCR beta chain derives from a study of OX40 agonist ivuxolimab in advanced cancers. The wider study: Subjects had a mean age of approximately 60 years, with a range of about 23 to 79; around 80% were male.

This CDR3 contains 17 residues. CDR1 is LNHDA and CDR2 is SQIVND in the germline V gene (reference sequence). V lost 6 bases to trimming and J lost 0 bases; unmatched junction nucleotides: 11. Assay: immunoSEQ multiplex PCR; the TCRdb copy retains only in-frame clones and omits some. The data show some 68,000 clones, with around 83% seen just once and approximately 1.4% held by the top ten. Sequencing was performed on CD4+ or CD8+ T cells sorted from blood, taken in a trial of the OX40 agonist ivuxolimab. V and J are TRBV19 and TRBJ1-3; 7 nucleotides match TRBD1. The TCR comes from an adult with an advanced solid tumor such as melanoma, head and neck, liver or kidney cancer. CDR3 bases: TGTGCCAGTAGCGAATTGAACAGGGGACGCTCTGGAAACACCATATATTTT. As protein: CASSELNRGRSGNTIYF.